The 15 T cell receptor beta chains listed next were all sequenced from one sample in a study of OX40 agonist ivuxolimab in advanced cancers. Profiled with immunoSEQ multiplex PCR; TCRdb holds only in-frame clones, not every one. There are some 79,000 clones in the sample; around 90% occur only once, and roughly 4.3% lies in the top ten. The sample here was CD4+ or CD8+ T cells sorted from blood, taken in a trial of the OX40 agonist ivuxolimab. These receptors originate from an adult with an advanced solid tumor such as melanoma, head and neck, liver or kidney cancer.

The chain carries TRBV28 and TRBJ2-1; 8 bases are a match to TRBD2. V shed 6 bases and J 5 bases; nucleotides not matched to a gene: 12. The CDR3 covers 16 residues. Germline V CDR1 and CDR2: MDHEN, SYDVKM. The CDR3 DNA reads TGTGCCAGCAGCTCGGGAGCAGGACTAGCCCACAATGAGCAGTTCTTC. It is translated as CASSSGAGLAHNEQFF.

This rearrangement joins TRBV10-1 to TRBJ1-4; 11 nucleotides line up with TRBD1. Per the germline V gene, CDR1 is WNHNN and CDR2 is SYGVQD (reference sequence). The CDR3 runs 15 residues. V dropped 5 bases and J dropped 5; count of bases not matched to a gene: 4. This CDR3 is CASSTGTGGNEKLFF. The CDR3, as DNA: TGCGCCAGCAGTACCGGGACAGGGGGAAATGAAAAACTGTTTTTT.

V is TRBV2 and J is TRBJ2-3; 9 positions agree with TRBD2. The CDR3 totals 14 residues. CDR1 is SNHLY, CDR2 FYNNEI, per germline. The J segment lost 5 bases and the V segment lost 5 bases, leaving 5 bases of the junction unmatched. The CDR3 DNA sequence: TGTGCCAGCAGTAAAGGCGGGAGGGGAGATACGCAGTATTTT. It specifies CASSKGGRGDTQYF. Full variable domain (outside the CDR3, taken from reference TRBV2 and TRBJ2-3): EPEVTQTPSHQVTQMGQEVILRCVPISNHLYFYWYRQILGQKVEFLVSFYNNEISEKSEIFDDQFSVERPDGSNFTLKIRSTKLEDSAMYFCASSKGGRGDTQYFGPGTRLTVL.

The chain carries TRBV6-1 and TRBJ1-3; D not certain. Germline values: CDR1 MNHNS, CDR2 SASEGT. Trimming took off 7 bases at V and 0 bases at J, with 13 bases between the two ends. This CDR3 spans 15 amino acids. This CDR3 reads CASTQDRSSGNTIYF. In nucleotides, the CDR3 is TGTGCCAGCACCCAGGACCGGAGCTCTGGAAACACCATATATTTT.

The chain has TRBV30 and TRBJ2-7, with 10 bases fitting TRBD2. From germline, CDR1 is GTSNPN and CDR2 SVGIG (reference sequence). J was trimmed by 6 bases and V by 2 bases; bases with no gene match: 7. The CDR3 spans 14 residues. CDR3 in amino acids: CAWSHTSGTGEQYF. The CDR3 coding sequence is TGTGCCTGGAGTCATACTAGCGGGACAGGCGAGCAGTACTTC. Based on the CDR3 plus reference TRBV30 and TRBJ2-7, the full variable domain is SQTIHQWPATLVQPVGSPLSLECTVEGTSNPNLYWYRQAAGRGLQLLFYSVGIGQISSEVPQNLSASRPQDRQFILSSKKLLLSDSGFYLCAWSHTSGTGEQYFGPGTRLTVT.

The chain is built from TRBV5-1 and TRBJ2-1, with 7 bases aligning to TRBD2. This CDR3 is built from 15 residues. Trimming removed 0 bases from V and 2 bases from J; junction bases left unmatched: 2. The germline CDR1 and CDR2 sequences are SGHRS and YFSETQ. In DNA form, the CDR3 reads TGCGCCAGCAGCTTGGTTGCGGGAGCCTACAATGAGCAGTTCTTC. This encodes CASSLVAGAYNEQFF.

This clone was recorded a few times. V usage is TRBV18 and J usage is TRBJ1-2, with a possible D match to TRBD1 (5 bases). CDR1 is KGHSH, CDR2 LQKENI, per germline. With 5 bases removed from V and 4 bases from J, the gap between germline ends came to 11 bases. This CDR3 region has 13 residues. The DNA for the CDR3 is TGTGCCAGCTCATCAACCGACAGCTATGGCTACACCTTC. It translates to CASSSTDSYGYTF.

This clone has more than one count but fewer than ten. The chain combines TRBV5-1 with TRBJ2-1; 13 bases align to TRBD2. CDR1 is SGHRS, CDR2 YFSETQ, per germline. This CDR3 is built from 17 residues. V was clipped by 4 bases and J by 6 bases; unmatched bases: 10. The CDR3 DNA reads TGCGCCAGCAGCACTGGGACTAGCGGGATGGGGTCCAATGAGCAGTTCTTC. Amino acid sequence: CASSTGTSGMGSNEQFF.

The J gene is TRBJ2-7, the V gene TRBV7-2; possible D gene TRBD1, 5 bases. Deletions cut 3 bases from V and 1 base from J, with 10 bases between. The germline CDR1 and CDR2 sequences are SGHTA and FQGNSA. CDR3 length: 14 amino acids. In nucleotides, the CDR3 is TGTGCCAGCAGCTTGGGGCGCCTATCCTACGAGCAGTACTTC. Its protein product is CASSLGRLSYEQYF.

The chain links TRBV5-1 to TRBJ1-1; tentatively, D is TRBD1 (6 bases). V was clipped by 4 bases and J by 1 base, with 14 bases between them. CDR1 is SGHRS and CDR2 is YFSETQ in the germline V gene. The CDR3 contains 15 residues. In nucleotides, the CDR3 is TGCGCCAGCAGCGGTGGTGGGGGCACGAACACTGAAGCTTTCTTT. Amino acids: CASSGGGGTNTEAFF.

The chain is built from TRBV20-1 and TRBJ1-2; perhaps TRBD1 as D (5 bases). The CDR3 covers 11 residues. Between the trimmed V and J ends, which lost 3 bases and 12 bases, there was a span of 14 bases. In germline, CDR1 is DFQATT, CDR2 SNEGSKA (reference sequence). The CDR3 sequence is CSARDPRDNTF. DNA for the CDR3: TGCAGTGCTAGGGATCCCAGGGATAACACCTTC.

V and J are TRBV9 and TRBJ2-2; D may correspond to TRBD1 or TRBD2 (6 bases each). CDR1 is SGDLS, CDR2 YYNGEE, per germline. The V end lost 0 bases, the J end lost 3 bases, and 9 bases lay between the germline ends. The length of the CDR3 is 15 residues. The CDR3 loop reads CASSVAGADTGELFF. The CDR3 nucleotides are TGTGCCAGCAGCGTAGCGGGGGCCGACACCGGGGAGCTGTTTTTT.

The CDR3 nucleotides read TGTGCCAGCAGTCAAACAGGTCCGCCTGAAGCTTTCTTT. Translating it yields CASSQTGPPEAFF. The chain carries TRBV6-5 and TRBJ1-1; weak D call: TRBD1 (5 bases). Trimming took 5 bases from V and 6 from J, leaving 13 bases between them. Germline V gene lookup returns CDR1 MNHEY and CDR2 SVGAGI. This CDR3 comprises 13 residues.

This chain joins TRBV15 and TRBJ1-2; 9 bases are shared with TRBD1. CDR1 LNHNV and CDR2 YYDKDF come from the germline V gene (reference sequence). This CDR3 region has 15 residues. With 5 bases clipped from V and 6 bases from J, the junction kept 10 bases outside the gene matches. CDR3 amino acids: CATSEQGAPVDGYTF. The CDR3 DNA sequence: TGTGCCACCAGCGAACAGGGGGCGCCGGTGGATGGCTACACCTTC.

The CDR3 DNA follows: TGCGCCAGCAGTGAGTCCCTAGCGGGGGGATACGAGCAGTACTTC. It translates to CASSESLAGGYEQYF. The genes are TRBV10-2 and TRBJ2-5; TRBD2 aligns across 11 bases. The assigned J gene may be wrong: the sequence end matches TRBJ2-7 better. Germline CDR1 WSHSY, CDR2 SAAADI. This CDR3 has 15 amino acids.